The next 20 T cell receptor beta chains were all read from a single sample in a study of blood T cell repertoires in COVID-19. Profiling relied on immunoSEQ multiplex PCR, and the TCRdb table lists in-frame clones only, not all of them. The repertoire includes roughly 230,000 clones, about nine tenths of them detected once, and roughly 7.1% sits in the top ten. Sequencing was carried out using PBMCs or T cells enriched from blood (not recorded which). The receptors were gathered from a man aged 25-45 years in a cohort exposed to, infected with or recovered from COVID-19 (not recorded which).

V and J are TRBV6-2 or TRBV6-3 and TRBJ1-1, with 9 bases identical to TRBD1. Germline-derived CDR1 and CDR2 are MNHEY and SVGEGT. V lost 6 bases and J lost 4; bases outside the gene matches: 9. The CDR3 extends over 15 amino acids. The DNA for the CDR3 is TGTGCCAGCAGGCCTACGGGACAGGGCGGCACTGAAGCTTTCTTT. Translated, it gives CASRPTGQGGTEAFF.

This clone was seen only a few times. The chain joins TRBV7-3 to TRBJ2-1, with TRBD2 matching 12 bases. This CDR3 spans 15 amino acids. V was clipped by 5 bases and J by 6 bases; unmatched bases: 5. Germline assignment: CDR1 SGHTA and CDR2 FQGTGA. This chain's CDR3 is CASSQTSGRGNEQFF. In DNA, the CDR3 is TGTGCCAGCAGCCAGACTAGCGGGAGAGGCAATGAGCAGTTCTTC.

Note on this clone: Germline is not matched at one junction end, which may reflect a read error. The rearrangement links TRBV7-7 to TRBJ2-2, with D perhaps matching TRBD1 (5 bases). CDR1 SSHAT and CDR2 FNYEAQ come from the germline V gene (reference sequence). This CDR3 region has 14 residues. CDR3 bases: TGTGCTAGCAGCTATTCAGGGATAACCGGGGAGCTGTTTTTT. Translating gives CASSYSGITGELFF.

The chain uses TRBV18 and TRBJ2-6; 8 bases match TRBD1. The CDR3 sequence is 18 residues long. The V gene end was trimmed by 2 bases and the J gene end by 4 bases; junction bases not matched to a gene: 10. In germline, CDR1 is KGHSH, CDR2 LQKENI. CDR3 residues: CASSPSTGETSGANVLTF. The CDR3 DNA reads as TGTGCCAGCTCACCATCGACAGGGGAAACGTCCGGGGCCAACGTCCTGACTTTC. The full variable domain, in which reference TRBV18 and TRBJ2-6 provide the parts outside the CDR3, is NAGVMQNPRHLVRRRGQEARLRCSPMKGHSHVYWYRQLPEEGLKFMVYLQKENIIDESGMPKERFSAEFPKEGPSILRIQQVVRGDSAAYFCASSPSTGETSGANVLTFGAGSRLTVL.

There are a few counts of this clone. This chain connects TRBV4-1 to TRBJ1-4; perhaps TRBD1 as D (5 bases). V gave up 4 bases and J gave up 7 bases, with 13 bases separating them. Germline assignment: CDR1 MGHRA and CDR2 YSYEKL. The CDR3 totals 14 residues. CDR3 region: CASSPQGTVEKLFF. The CDR3 nucleotides read TGCGCCAGCAGCCCTCAGGGAACGGTTGAAAAACTGTTTTTT.

V is TRBV7-3 and J is TRBJ2-3; no firm D call. The CDR3 has 12 amino acids. V was pared by 3 bases and J by 4 bases, with 5 bases between. Per germline, CDR1 SGHTA and CDR2 FQGTGA. As DNA, the CDR3 is TGTGCCAGCAGCTTGGGCCCAGATACGCAGTATTTT. Translating gives CASSLGPDTQYF.

This chain uses TRBV4-2 with TRBJ2-7; D gene unclear. Germline assignment: CDR1 LGHNA and CDR2 YNFKEQ. This CDR3 spans 15 amino acids. The germline V and J ends were trimmed by 2 bases and 11 bases, with 22 bases remaining between them. CDR3: CASSQRLRPMSVKYF. Written as DNA, the CDR3 is TGTGCCAGCAGCCAAAGACTCCGGCCGATGAGCGTGAAGTACTTC.

The V call is TRBV11-3, the J call TRBJ2-2; tentative D call: TRBD1 (5 bases). Trimming left V 1 base short and J 6 bases short, with 15 bases between. Germline CDR1 and CDR2: SGHNT and YENEEA. The length of the CDR3 is 16 residues. CDR3 amino acids: CASSLGGPGTAGELFF. In DNA form, the CDR3 reads TGTGCCAGCAGCTTAGGGGGCCCGGGTACGGCCGGGGAGCTGTTTTTT.

The J gene is TRBJ2-1, the V gene TRBV5-6; 7 nucleotides line up with TRBD2. J was trimmed by 0 bases and V by 6 bases; bases with no gene match: 9. CDR1 is SGHDT and CDR2 is YYEEEE in the germline V gene. The CDR3 is 16 amino acids. The CDR3 DNA is TGTGCCAGCAAACATCAGGGACTAAACTCCTACAATGAGCAGTTCTTC. Translating gives CASKHQGLNSYNEQFF.

This chain connects TRBV10-3 to TRBJ2-7; TRBD1 is a possible D gene (6 bases). This CDR3 has 13 residues. Trimming removed 7 bases at V and 4 bases at J, with 14 bases between. The germline V gene encodes CDR1 ENHRY and CDR2 SYGVKD. CDR3 protein: CAIKGPTGYEQYF. CDR3 DNA: TGTGCCATCAAGGGTCCGACAGGTTACGAGCAGTACTTC.

The chain combines TRBV5-1 with TRBJ2-1; D is possibly TRBD2 (6 bases). The CDR3 consists of 17 residues. CDR1 and CDR2 from the germline V gene are SGHRS and YFSETQ. Deletions cut 1 base from V and 10 bases from J, with 24 bases between. CDR3 coding DNA: TGCGCCAGCAGCTTGAATCGTCCAGCGGGCTCGCCTCGGGAGCAGTTCTTC. Protein product: CASSLNRPAGSPREQFF.

Of note for this clone: The identical CDR3 is also encoded by other nucleotide sequences in the sample. The chain has TRBV24-1 and TRBJ1-2; 8 positions agree with TRBD1. CDR1 is KGHDR and CDR2 is SFDVKD in the germline V gene. Trimming cost V 3 bases and J 0 bases; bases outside gene matches: 2. CDR3 length: 15 residues. The CDR3 coding sequence is TGTGCCACCAGTGATCCGGGACAGGCTAACTATGGCTACACCTTC. Its translation is CATSDPGQANYGYTF.

The V gene is TRBV6-5, the J gene TRBJ2-7; 8 bases map to TRBD1. CDR1 is MNHEY and CDR2 is SVGAGI in the germline V gene. The ends lost 2 bases at V and 4 bases at J; junction bases unmatched: 7. The CDR3 loop spans 15 amino acids. Here the CDR3 DNA reads TGTGCCAGCAGTTACCGCGGACAGGGAGGTTACGAGCAGTACTTC. The encoded protein is CASSYRGQGGYEQYF.

This chain connects TRBV28 to TRBJ2-2, with D tentatively TRBD1 (6 bases). CDR3 size: 13 residues. Germline CDR1 MDHEN, CDR2 SYDVKM. Trimming cost V 8 bases and J 3 bases, with 10 bases left between them. CDR3 amino acids: CASVTGYTGELFF. CDR3 DNA sequence: TGTGCCAGCGTCACAGGGTACACCGGGGAGCTGTTTTTT.

The rearrangement uses TRBV18 and TRBJ2-7; maybe TRBD2 (6 bases). CDR3 length equals 15 residues. CDR1 and CDR2 from the germline V gene are KGHSH and LQKENI. Trimming pared 6 bases from V and 5 bases from J, leaving 20 bases between. The CDR3 DNA sequence: TGTGCCAGCTCTCTGTTGTGGGGGGAAAAAAACGAGCAGTACTTC. As protein: CASSLLWGEKNEQYF.

This clone was found once. The chain links TRBV28 to TRBJ2-5, with 7 bases matching TRBD1. This CDR3 has 16 amino acids. The junction had 10 bases not matched to a gene; V was cut back by 5 bases and J by 1 base. CDR1 is MDHEN, CDR2 SYDVKM, per germline. The CDR3 bases are TGTGCCAGCAGTATTGGCCTAAACAGGGGCCAAGAGACCCAGTACTTC. This gives the protein CASSIGLNRGQETQYF.

This chain joins TRBV19 and TRBJ2-3, with D maybe TRBD2 (5 bases). The CDR3 runs to 16 residues. V shed 5 bases and J shed 5 bases, with 20 bases lying between them. Germline lookup yields CDR1 LNHDA and CDR2 SQIVND (reference sequence). In nucleotides, the CDR3 is TGTGCCAGTAGTCCGATCCGGGGTATGTTTGGAGATACGCAGTATTTT. Translated: CASSPIRGMFGDTQYF.

The gene calls are TRBV10-3 and TRBJ1-1; D is possibly TRBD1 (6 bases). The V end lost 2 bases, the J end lost 7 bases, and 8 bases lay between the germline ends. The germline gives CDR1 ENHRY, CDR2 SYGVKD. The CDR3 has 12 residues. The CDR3 reads CAISEVRGEAFF. DNA for the CDR3: TGTGCCATCAGTGAGGTCAGGGGTGAAGCTTTCTTT.

The CDR3 region has the DNA TGTGCCAGCAGCCAAGGGACAAATTATCAGCCCCAGCATTTT. Translated: CASSQGTNYQPQHF. J is TRBJ1-5 and V is TRBV7-9, with a tentative D call TRBD1 (6 bases). V was cut by 5 bases and J by 5 bases, with 13 bases left in between. This CDR3 region has 14 residues. Germline V gene data show CDR1 as SEHNR and CDR2 as FQNEAQ (reference sequence).

The J gene is TRBJ2-7, the V gene TRBV19, with a weak D call TRBD2 (6 bases). Trimming took 5 bases from V and 7 from J, leaving 18 bases between them. Germline assignment: CDR1 LNHDA and CDR2 SQIVND (reference sequence). CDR3 length equals 14 residues. In DNA form, the CDR3 reads TGTGCCAGTAGTGTAGGACTGGGAGGCGCAGAGCAGTACTTC. Its protein product is CASSVGLGGAEQYF.